This TCR beta chain originates from a study of blood T cell repertoires in COVID-19. About the research overall: COVID-19 samples collected from the United States, Italy and Spain covered acute and convalescent phases. The cDNA or gDNA used as material had been derived from T cells, B-cell-depleted T cells, or PBMCs.

In the authors' workflow: Nucleated cell counts were estimated from reference gene primer amplification. TCRdb keeps only in-frame clones here, not all; method: immunoSEQ multiplex PCR. The V and J calls and clone size are taken from that table; D and trimming were inferred from the DNA. The sample carries almost 250,000 clones, roughly 86% recorded once. From germline, CDR1 is SQVTM and CDR2 ANQGSEA. The CDR3 runs to 14 residues. V dropped 2 bases and J dropped 3; count of bases not matched to a gene: 5. The rearrangement links TRBV29-1 to TRBJ2-7, with TRBD2 matching over 9 bases. The clonotype originates from a woman aged 60-70 years who had recovered from COVID-19. Specimen: peripheral blood. CDR3 protein: CSVETASGDYEQYF. The CDR3 DNA follows: TGCAGCGTTGAAACGGCTAGCGGGGACTACGAGCAGTACTTC.